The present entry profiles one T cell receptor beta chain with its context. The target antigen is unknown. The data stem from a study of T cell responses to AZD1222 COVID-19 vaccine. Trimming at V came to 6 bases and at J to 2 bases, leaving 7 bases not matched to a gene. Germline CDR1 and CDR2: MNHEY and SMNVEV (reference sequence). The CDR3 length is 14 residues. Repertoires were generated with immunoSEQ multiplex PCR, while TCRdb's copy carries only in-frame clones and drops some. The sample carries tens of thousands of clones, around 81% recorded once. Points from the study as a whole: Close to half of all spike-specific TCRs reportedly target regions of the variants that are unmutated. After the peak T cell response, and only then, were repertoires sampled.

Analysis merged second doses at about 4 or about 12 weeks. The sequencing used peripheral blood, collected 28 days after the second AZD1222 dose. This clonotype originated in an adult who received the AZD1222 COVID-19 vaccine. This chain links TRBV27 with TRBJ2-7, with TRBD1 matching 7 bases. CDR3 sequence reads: CASRRQGPPYEQYF. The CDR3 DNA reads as TGTGCCAGCAGACGACAGGGTCCACCCTACGAGCAGTACTTC.